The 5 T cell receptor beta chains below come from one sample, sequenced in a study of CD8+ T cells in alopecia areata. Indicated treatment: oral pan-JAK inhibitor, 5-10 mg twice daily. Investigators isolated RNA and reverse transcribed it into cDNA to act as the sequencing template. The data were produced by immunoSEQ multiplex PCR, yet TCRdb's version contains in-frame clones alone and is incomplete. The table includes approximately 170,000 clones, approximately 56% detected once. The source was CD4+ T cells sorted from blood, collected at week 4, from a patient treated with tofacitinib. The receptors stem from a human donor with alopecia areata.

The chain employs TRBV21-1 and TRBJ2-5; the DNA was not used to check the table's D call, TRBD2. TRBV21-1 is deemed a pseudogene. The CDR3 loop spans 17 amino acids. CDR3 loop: CASSKDSRGIGQETQYF. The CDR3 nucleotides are TGTGCCAGCAGCAAAGATAGTCGCGGGATTGGTCAAGAGACCCAGTACTTC.

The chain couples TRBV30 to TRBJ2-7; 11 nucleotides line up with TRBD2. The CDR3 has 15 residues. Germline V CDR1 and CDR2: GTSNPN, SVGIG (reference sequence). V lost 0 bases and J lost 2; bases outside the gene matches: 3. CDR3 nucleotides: TGTGCCTGGAGTGTACTAGCGGGGGCCGCCTACGAGCAGTACTTC. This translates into CAWSVLAGAAYEQYF.

The CDR3 here is CASSPPPRETQYF. CDR3 DNA sequence: TGTGCCAGCAGTCCTCCGCCTCGTGAGACCCAGTACTTC. This chain uses TRBV7-2 with TRBJ2-5; D is undetermined. V lost 6 bases to trimming and J lost 5 bases, with 13 bases between them. The CDR3 has 13 residues. Germline V gene data show CDR1 as SGHTA and CDR2 as FQGNSA. Full variable domain (outside the CDR3, taken from reference TRBV7-2 and TRBJ2-5): GAGVSQSPSNKVTEKGKDVELRCDPISGHTALYWYRQSLGQGLEFLIYFQGNSAPDKSGLPSDRFSAERTGGSVSTLTIQRTQQEDSAVYLCASSPPPRETQYFGPGTRLLVL.

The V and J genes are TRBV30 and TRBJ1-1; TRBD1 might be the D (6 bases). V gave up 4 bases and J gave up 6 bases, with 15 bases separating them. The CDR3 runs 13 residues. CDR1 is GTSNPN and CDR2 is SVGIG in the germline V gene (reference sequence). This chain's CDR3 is CAWTNRVHPEAFF. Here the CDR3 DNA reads TGTGCCTGGACCAACAGGGTACACCCTGAAGCTTTCTTT.

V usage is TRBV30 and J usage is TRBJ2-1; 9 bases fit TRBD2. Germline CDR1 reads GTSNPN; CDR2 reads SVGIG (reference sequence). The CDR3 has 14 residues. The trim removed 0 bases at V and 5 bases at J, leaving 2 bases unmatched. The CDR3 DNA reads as TGTGCCTGGAGTGTACTAGCGGGCAACAATGAGCAGTTCTTC. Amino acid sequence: CAWSVLAGNNEQFF.